These 5 T cell receptor beta chains were all obtained from the same sample, sequenced in a study of T cell repertoires in cytomegalovirus infection. TCRdb redid the calling of the reads with MiXCR, one entry per CDR3 protein. The table has about 920,000 distinct CDR3 sequences, roughly a third seen once. These receptors lack a known antigen. The sample consisted of cultured CD8+ T cells from PBMCs, taken from culture after CMV antigen stimulation. All receptors derive from a human donor in good health (CMV status not recorded). Some clones in this sample may be carry-over from other donors' samples.

In nucleotides, the CDR3 is TGTGCCAGCAGCTTAGGAAAAGGCAGGGCTGAAGCTTTCTTT. It is translated as CASSLGKGRAEAFF. This sequence joins TRBV7-6 and TRBJ1-1; D is perhaps TRBD1 (5 bases). The germline V gene encodes CDR1 SGHVS and CDR2 FNYEAQ. V was shortened by 1 base and J by 6 bases, with 12 bases between the two germline ends. This CDR3 contains 14 residues. The full variable domain, in which reference TRBV7-6 and TRBJ1-1 provide the parts outside the CDR3, is GAGVSQSPRYKVTKRGQDVALRCDPISGHVSLYWYRQALGQGPEFLTYFNYEAQQDKSGLPNDRFSAERPEGSISTLTIQRTEQRDSAMYRCASSLGKGRAEAFFGQGTRLTVV.

This clonotype was counted between two and nine times. This sequence joins TRBV6-4 and TRBJ2-2, with D unclear. Germline CDR1 and CDR2: MRHNA and SNTAGT. The V gene lost 0 bases and the J gene lost 1 base, with 6 bases spanning the gap. There are 15 residues in the CDR3. The CDR3 DNA reads as TGTGCCAGCAGTGACTCGACCCTGAACACCGGGGAGCTGTTTTTT. Translated: CASSDSTLNTGELFF.

This clonotype has only one observation. V usage is TRBV20-1 and J usage is TRBJ2-7; a possible D gene is TRBD2 (6 bases). Trimming pared 4 bases from V and 2 bases from J, leaving 18 bases between. The germline V gene encodes CDR1 DFQATT and CDR2 SNEGSKA (reference sequence). The CDR3 runs to 15 residues. As DNA, the CDR3 is TGCAGTGCTACCAGTAGCGGCCGGAAAACCTACGAGCAGTACTTC. Protein product: CSATSSGRKTYEQYF.

This clonotype was counted a few times. This chain uses TRBV6-5 with TRBJ1-1; D may be TRBD1 (6 bases). Between the trimmed V and J ends, which lost 7 bases and 3 bases, there was a span of 12 bases. The CDR3 has 13 amino acids. Per germline, CDR1 MNHEY and CDR2 SVGAGI. CDR3 coding DNA: TGTGCCAGCAAGGGGGACGGGGACACTGAAGCTTTCTTT. Its protein is CASKGDGDTEAFF.

V is TRBV14 and J is TRBJ2-1; TRBD1 might be the D (6 bases). This CDR3 region has 16 residues. Between the trimmed V and J ends, which lost 0 bases and 9 bases, there was a span of 18 bases. CDR1 is SGHDN, CDR2 FVKESK, per germline. The CDR3 nucleotides are TGTGCCAGCAGCCAAGATACGGCCGGGACACAAGGTGAGCAGTTCTTC. This translates into CASSQDTAGTQGEQFF.